These T cell receptor beta chains were read from a single sample in a study of T cells after yellow fever vaccination. TCRdb recomputed calls from the 5' RACE reads with MiXCR, one row per CDR3 protein. The table records 510,000 or so distinct CDR3 sequences, approximately 21% of them present only once. Sequencing used PBMCs, obtained 15 days after the yellow fever booster vaccination. These receptors came from a young man who received the YFV17D yellow fever vaccine. Each CDR3 is given with its conserved first and last residue. A D gene is named only where the DNA matches it firmly. Clone size, where shown, is once, few, many, or a class for clones that have expanded.

>TRBD2|TRBV20-1|-|TRBJ2-2
TGCAGTGCCACCCCTAGCGGCCGGAACACCGGGGAGCTGTTTTTT
CSATPSGRNTGELFF
>-|TRBV10-3|-|TRBJ2-3
TGTGCCATCAGTGAGTCTACCCCCAATACGCAGTATTTT
CAISESTPNTQYF
>-|TRBV7-3|-|TRBJ2-5
TGTGCCAGCAGCTTTCCCGGACCTACGAGAGGGACCCAGTACTTC
CASSFPGPTRGTQYF
>-|TRBV7-2|few|TRBJ2-4
TGTGCCAGCAGCTTAGCATGGCAGGGTGGAAACATTCAGTACTTC
CASSLAWQGGNIQYF
>-|TRBV19|-|TRBJ2-7
TGTGCCAGTAGTAAAACAGGGTGGATTGCCGGTAACGAGCAGTACTTC
CASSKTGWIAGNEQYF
>-|TRBV20-1|-|TRBJ2-2
TGCAGTGCTATAACCGACAGAGGGGTGGCCGGGGAGCTGTTTTTT
CSAITDRGVAGELFF
>-|TRBV5-6|few|TRBJ2-3
TGTGCCAGCAGCTCCCCGGGCTCCGGTTATACGCAGTATTTT
CASSSPGSGYTQYF
>-|TRBV12-3/TRBV12-4|once|TRBJ2-7
TGTGCCAGCAGTTTAGGTGGCAGGGGTCCCGAGCAGTACTTC
CASSLGGRGPEQYF
>-|TRBV29-1|few|TRBJ2-5
TGCAGCGTTGTGGGACAGACCCAGTACTTC
CSVVGQTQYF
>TRBD1|TRBV20-1|few|TRBJ1-1
TGCAGTGCTAGTCAGGGACAGGGACACACTGAAGCTTTCTTT
CSASQGQGHTEAFF
>TRBD2|TRBV10-3|-|TRBJ2-3
TGTGCCATCAGTGAGACGCGGGGGGAGGCAGATACGCAGTATTTT
CAISETRGEADTQYF
>-|TRBV12-3/TRBV12-4|few|TRBJ2-3
TGTGCCAGCAGTCGTATACGCACAGATACGCAGTATTTT
CASSRIRTDTQYF
>-|TRBV20-1|few|TRBJ2-5
TGCAGTGCTCCTAGTCCCGGGACGGTAGAGACCCAGTACTTC
CSAPSPGTVETQYF
>-|TRBV4-1|-|TRBJ2-2
TGCGCCAGCAGCCAAGACCTTTGGGAGGAGCTGTTTTTT
CASSQDLWEELFF
>TRBD2|TRBV19|few|TRBJ2-1
TGTGCCAGTAAGGCTAGCGGGAGCTCCTACAATGAGCAGTTCTTC
CASKASGSSYNEQFF
>-|TRBV12-3/TRBV12-4|-|TRBJ2-1
TGTGCCAGCAGGCGGGTTTTGAGGGGCGATGAGCAGTTCTTC
CASRRVLRGDEQFF
>-|TRBV6-5|many|TRBJ1-1
TGTGCCAGCAGAAGGGAAAACACTGAAGCTTTCTTT
CASRRENTEAFF
>TRBD2|TRBV7-2|-|TRBJ2-1
TGTGCCAGCAGCCGATATGGGGCGGGAGGCGGCTACAATGAGCAGTTCTTC
CASSRYGAGGGYNEQFF
>TRBD2|TRBV28|few|TRBJ2-7
TGTGCCAGCAGGGGGGGTACGGCTAGCGGGAGAGATTTTAGTGAGCAGTACTTC
CASRGGTASGRDFSEQYF
>-|TRBV5-1|few|TRBJ2-3
TGCGCCAGCACCCCGGACAGCCCTAGCACAGATACGCAGTATTTT
CASTPDSPSTDTQYF
>-|TRBV5-1|few|TRBJ2-3
TGCGCCAGCAGCTTGGAAACTAGAGCTAGCACAGATACGCAGTATTTT
CASSLETRASTDTQYF
>-|TRBV10-1|-|TRBJ2-3
TGCGCCGCGTCCAGGGAGCTCCTAGATACGCAGTATTTT
CAASRELLDTQYF
>-|TRBV4-3|once|TRBJ2-1
TGCGCCAGCAGCGTAGAACCTCGGAACTCCTACAATGAGCAGTTCTTC
CASSVEPRNSYNEQFF
>TRBD1|TRBV15|-|TRBJ1-6
TGTGCCACCAGCAGAGGGTCAGGGGGCCCCGGATCACCCCTCCACTTT
CATSRGSGGPGSPLHF
>TRBD2|TRBV11-2|few|TRBJ2-1
TGTGCCAGCAGCTTAAGTAGGCTAGCGGTATACAATGAGCAGTTCTTC
CASSLSRLAVYNEQFF
>-|TRBV20-1|few|TRBJ2-5
TGCAGTGCTAGAGATTGGTCAGGACAAGAGACCCAGTACTTC
CSARDWSGQETQYF
>-|TRBV20-1|-|TRBJ2-1
TGCAGTGCTAGAGGCGGGCCCGGACTCAATGAGCAGTTCTTC
CSARGGPGLNEQFF
>-|TRBV5-1|few|TRBJ1-1
TGCGCCAGCAGCGACACGAGGGGGGGCACTGAAGCTTTCTTT
CASSDTRGGTEAFF
>-|TRBV6-2/TRBV6-3|few|TRBJ2-7
TGTGCCAGCAGTCAAGGAGGCCGAGAGTACTTC
CASSQGGREYF
>-|TRBV7-6|few|TRBJ2-4
TGTGCCAGCAGCCCAGGACCCACCGGGGGCCAAAACATTCAGTACTTC
CASSPGPTGGQNIQYF
>-|TRBV28|few|TRBJ2-5
TGTGCCAGCAGTTCGATTATTCCGGACAGCAGGAAAGAGACCCAGTACTTC
CASSSIIPDSRKETQYF
>TRBD2|TRBV6-1|few|TRBJ2-7
TGTGCCATCAGTGAAGCGCCCAAGCTGGATGGGGGATCTAGCGGCCCCTACGAGCAGTACTTC
CAISEAPKLDGGSSGPYEQYF
>-|TRBV20-1|many|TRBJ1-5
TGCAGTGCTAGCCGGGACCCCTATCAGCCCCAGCATTTT
CSASRDPYQPQHF
>TRBD1|TRBV20-1|-|TRBJ2-3
TGCAGTGCTAGAGCCCCAGGGGGCTACACAGATACGCAGTATTTT
CSARAPGGYTDTQYF
>-|TRBV5-1|-|TRBJ1-4
TGCGCCAGCAATCAAGATGGGCAGACTAATGAAAAACTGTTTTTT
CASNQDGQTNEKLFF
>TRBD2|TRBV7-6|-|TRBJ2-2
TGTGCCAGCAGCTTAGGTGGAGCGGGAGGGCGGACCGGGGAGCTGTTTTTT
CASSLGGAGGRTGELFF
>-|TRBV6-1|few|TRBJ2-2
TGTGCCAGCAGACAAATCGGGACCGGGGAGCTGTTTTTT
CASRQIGTGELFF
>-|TRBV12-3/TRBV12-4|-|TRBJ2-1
TGTGCCAGCAGTTTAGGACTATACGATGAGCAGTTCTTC
CASSLGLYDEQFF
>TRBD2|TRBV12-3/TRBV12-4|few|TRBJ2-2
TGTGCCAGCAGGCGGACTAGCGGGAGATCCGGGGAGCTGTTTTTT
CASRRTSGRSGELFF
>-|TRBV7-2|-|TRBJ2-2
TGTGCCAGCACCCACCCCGGCGAGACCGGGGAGCTGTTTTTT
CASTHPGETGELFF
>TRBD2|TRBV4-2|-|TRBJ2-5
TGTGCCAGCAGCCAAGAAGCCCGGGCAGCGGGAGGGAAACAAGAGACCCAGTACTTC
CASSQEARAAGGKQETQYF
>-|TRBV3-1|few|TRBJ2-5
TGTGCCAGCAGCCAAGCATCAGAGACCCAGTACTTC
CASSQASETQYF
>TRBD2|TRBV20-1|many|TRBJ2-7
TGCAGTGCACCTACTAGCGGCTCCTACGAGCAGTACTTC
CSAPTSGSYEQYF
>-|TRBV7-2|-|TRBJ1-6
TGTGCCAGCAGCTTAGAGGTTGCGCGGGGACCCCTCCACTTT
CASSLEVARGPLHF
>TRBD1|TRBV5-4|-|TRBJ2-1
TGTGCCAGCAGCTATCAGGGGGTCAATGAGCAGTTCTTC
CASSYQGVNEQFF
>-|TRBV20-1|-|TRBJ1-2
TGCAGTGCCAAAGGGGGGCAGGGGGGCTACACCTTC
CSAKGGQGGYTF
>-|TRBV15|few|TRBJ1-6
TGTGCCACCAGCAGAGATCAGGGTTCACCCCTCCACTTT
CATSRDQGSPLHF